These T cell receptor beta chains were read from a single sample in a study of shared T cell receptors in the human thymus. Sequenced by immunoSEQ multiplex PCR; TCRdb stores in-frame clones only, minus some. The table lists 600,000 to 900,000 clones, 80% to 90% of them singletons, with roughly 0.01% in the top ten. These data were likewise used in another study, on human thymus T cells.

What was sequenced was thymocytes. The receptors here all came from a girl less than two years old with a congenital heart defect. Each CDR3 is given without its conserved first and last residue. D genes are given only for firm matches. Some rows have no size entry. The others give once, few or many, or a class for an expanded clone.

cdr3_aa clone_size d_call v_call cdr3_length j_call
ASSETGGSPLH . TRBD1 TRBV14 11 TRBJ1-6
ASSSRPSWSETQY . . TRBV9 13 TRBJ2-5
ASSFEGRDAFWGGSPLH . . TRBV5-8 17 TRBJ1-6
ASSPPGQQAAYEQY . . TRBV28 14 TRBJ2-7
ASSQDIGDESPTRFSYEQY . . TRBV4-3 19 .
ASSATPGQSYGYT . . TRBV19 13 TRBJ1-2
ASSPQGNGYT few TRBD1 TRBV6-5 10 TRBJ1-2
ASSDSPDPGFEAF . . TRBV25-1 13 TRBJ1-1
ASSCPGTGCANTGELF . TRBD1 TRBV5-1 16 TRBJ2-2
ASSYPGTGSYEQY . TRBD1 TRBV5-1 13 TRBJ2-7
ASSSKPGTGVNSPLH once TRBD1 TRBV5-4 15 TRBJ1-6
ASSLRGDQPQH . . TRBV11-1 11 TRBJ1-5
ASSPRRSQARGYT once . TRBV5-1 13 TRBJ1-2
ASSTGTTYEQY . . TRBV6-5 11 TRBJ2-7
ASISQGNTEAF . . TRBV7-2 11 TRBJ1-1
ASSHLGGRVTEAF few . TRBV14 13 TRBJ1-1
ASSEGGSDRVYGYT . TRBD1 TRBV2 14 TRBJ1-2
ASSTPGQAGKTQY . TRBD1 TRBV5-6 13 TRBJ2-5
ASSLGDRAGPGTEAF . TRBD1 TRBV7-3 15 TRBJ1-1
ASSSLELNIVNTGELF . . TRBV11-2 16 TRBJ2-2
ASSQDGGSRGGELF . TRBD2 TRBV4-3 14 TRBJ2-2
ATSREGDRALLGTEAF . TRBD1 TRBV15 16 TRBJ1-1
ASSPPTSGSTEPSALSSYNEQF . TRBD2 TRBV28 22 TRBJ2-1
ASSSETGYKPEAF . TRBD1 TRBV27 13 TRBJ1-1
ASSGRLTGAQY . . TRBV14 11 TRBJ2-5
ASSWTQGKDDQPQH . . TRBV5-6 14 TRBJ1-5
ASSVSVGELF . . TRBV19 10 TRBJ2-2
ASSLFPRNTEAF . . TRBV27 12 TRBJ1-1
ASSLMGGRTSGGRTYEQY . TRBD2 TRBV27 18 TRBJ2-7
ATKMMGLPSPDEQY . TRBD2 TRBV2 14 TRBJ2-7
ASSKHPGQGHNYGYT . TRBD1 TRBV5-6 15 TRBJ1-2
ASRHNRGLGGYT few TRBD1 TRBV6-4 12 TRBJ1-2
ASSLKRGVPYEQY . TRBD2 TRBV27 13 .
ASSLGTGLQWLT few TRBD1 TRBV5-1 12 TRBJ1-2
ASSVRGTGQGTLGYGYT . TRBD1 TRBV9 17 TRBJ1-2
ASSNGTSGSSTDTQY . TRBD2 TRBV27 15 TRBJ2-3
ASSLSRGDNEQF . TRBD2 TRBV5-4 12 TRBJ2-1
ASSYGSGGTDTQY . . TRBV6-6 13 TRBJ2-3
ASSYSLLSSTDTQY . . TRBV6-6 14 TRBJ2-3
ASSYSGDRDTQY . TRBD2 TRBV6-5 12 TRBJ2-3
ASSLYRDSPLH . . TRBV5-8 11 TRBJ1-6
ASSLWTGRSGTDTQY few TRBD1 TRBV28 15 TRBJ2-3
ASSSHRNYDLTARNGYT . . TRBV5-6 17 TRBJ1-2
AISGGESYEQY . . TRBV10-3 11 TRBJ2-7
ASSPREGGGNLTDTQY . . TRBV19 16 TRBJ2-3
ASSLGKKRGGRSSEQF . TRBD2 TRBV13 16 TRBJ2-1
ATSPQTSYRGRRNTDTQY . TRBD1 TRBV15 18 TRBJ2-3
ASSLSSGAITYEQY . TRBD2 TRBV5-5 14 TRBJ2-7
ASSRTDNLPYEQY . . TRBV28 13 TRBJ2-7
ASMSGGNYGYT . TRBD1 TRBV19 11 TRBJ1-2
ASSSIWTGGTFNYGYT . TRBD1 TRBV5-4 16 TRBJ1-2
ASTENTRRSLDTQY . . TRBV7-6 14 TRBJ2-3
ASSYRGTDTQY few . TRBV6-6 11 TRBJ2-3
ASSSLTGMRNTEAF once . TRBV6-5 14 TRBJ1-1
ASTRSRDRDYGYT . TRBD1 TRBV28 13 TRBJ1-2
ASRISGGAGNEQF . TRBD2 TRBV5-6 13 TRBJ2-1
APNALTGLNTEAF . . TRBV7-6 13 TRBJ1-1
ASSPLKGPPYEQY . . TRBV5-1 13 TRBJ2-7